These T cell receptor beta chains were read from a single sample in a study of T cell changes during pregnancy in multiple sclerosis. Only in-frame clones appear in the TCRdb table, and some are missing; sequencing was by immunoSEQ multiplex PCR. This sample has under 75,000 clones; around 90% occur once, and the top ten carry about 0.27%. Sequenced material: CD4+ T cells from peripheral blood mononuclear cells, taken after pregnancy. The receptors shown here come from a female donor with multiple sclerosis, enrolled in a pregnancy study. CDR3s include the opening cysteine and the closing phenylalanine or tryptophan. The order of the fields is J gene, V gene, clone size, D gene, CDR3 length, CDR3 protein, CDR3 DNA. D genes are given only for firm matches. The listing skips clone size in some rows; elsewhere it reads once, few, many or a size class.

J: TRBJ1-6; V: TRBV9; size: .; D: .; length: 13; CDR3: CASSVAEASPLHF; DNA: TGTGCCAGCAGCGTAGCTGAGGCTTCACCCCTCCACTTT
J: TRBJ2-7; V: TRBV7-7; size: once; D: .; length: 12; CDR3: CASSFRAYEQYF; DNA: TGTGCCAGCAGCTTCAGGGCCTACGAGCAGTACTTC
J: TRBJ2-2; V: TRBV9; size: .; D: .; length: 16; CDR3: CASSVSDKGWTGELFF; DNA: TGTGCCAGCAGCGTTTCGGACAAGGGGTGGACGGGGGAGCTGTTTTTT
J: TRBJ2-5; V: TRBV25-1; size: .; D: TRBD1; length: 17; CDR3: CASSEQSPGTDKETQYF; DNA: TGTGCCAGCAGTGAGCAATCCCCCGGGACAGACAAAGAGACCCAGTACTTC
J: TRBJ2-7; V: TRBV5-4; size: once; D: .; length: 15; CDR3: CASSLGQGLAGPPYF; DNA: TGTGCCAGCAGCTTGGGGCAGGGGTTGGCGGGTCCCCCGTACTTC
J: TRBJ1-1; V: TRBV19; size: once; D: .; length: 14; CDR3: CASSQETGNTEAFF; DNA: TGTGCCAGTAGCCAAGAGACGGGGAACACTGAAGCTTTCTTT
J: TRBJ2-2; V: TRBV7-2; size: .; D: TRBD1; length: 17; CDR3: CASIPPRQGSNTGELFF; DNA: TGTGCCAGCATCCCCCCCAGACAGGGGTCGAACACCGGGGAGCTGTTTTTT
J: TRBJ2-2; V: TRBV5-1; size: .; D: TRBD2; length: 15; CDR3: CASSLLAGNTGELFF; DNA: TGCGCCAGCAGCTTACTAGCGGGGAACACCGGGGAGCTGTTTTTT
J: TRBJ2-7; V: TRBV28; size: .; D: TRBD1; length: 15; CDR3: CASIQQGRRTYEQYF; DNA: TGTGCCAGCATCCAACAGGGGCGACGAACCTACGAGCAGTACTTC
J: TRBJ1-1; V: TRBV27; size: .; D: .; length: 13; CDR3: CASSLLRFSEAFF; DNA: TGTGCCAGCAGTTTACTCCGGTTCTCTGAAGCTTTCTTT
J: TRBJ2-7; V: TRBV7-9; size: .; D: .; length: 13; CDR3: CASSPSGTYEQYF; DNA: TGTGCCAGCAGCCCCTCCGGTACCTACGAGCAGTACTTC
J: TRBJ1-2; V: TRBV28; size: .; D: .; length: 15; CDR3: CASSLGSGGRTSYTF; DNA: TGTGCCAGCAGTTTAGGCAGCGGGGGGCGGACGAGCTACACCTTC
J: TRBJ2-2; V: TRBV15; size: once; D: TRBD1; length: 15; CDR3: CATSKGQGRSGELFF; DNA: TGTGCCACCAGCAAAGGACAGGGGAGGTCCGGGGAGCTGTTTTTT
J: TRBJ1-6; V: TRBV6-6; size: .; D: TRBD1; length: 16; CDR3: CASSYDRDSYNSPLHF; DNA: TGTGCCAGCAGTTATGACAGGGACTCCTATAATTCACCCCTCCACTTT
J: TRBJ1-5; V: TRBV28; size: .; D: .; length: 17; CDR3: CASSLGGGSRTNQPQHF; DNA: TGTGCCAGCAGTTTAGGGGGAGGATCGAGGACCAATCAGCCCCAGCATTTT
J: TRBJ2-3; V: TRBV2; size: .; D: .; length: 15; CDR3: CASRDRQFHTDTQYF; DNA: TGTGCCAGCAGGGACCGACAGTTCCACACAGATACGCAGTATTTT
J: TRBJ2-2; V: TRBV6-1; size: once; D: .; length: 14; CDR3: CASSGTVNTGELFF; DNA: TGTGCCAGCAGTGGAACAGTAAACACCGGGGAGCTGTTTTTT
J: TRBJ1-4; V: TRBV19; size: .; D: TRBD1; length: 23; CDR3: CASSIRLRSGVWGQGSVNEKLFF; DNA: TGTGCCAGTAGTATACGCCTTCGCTCGGGCGTGTGGGGACAGGGGAGTGTAAATGAAAAACTGTTTTTT
J: TRBJ2-3; V: TRBV9; size: few; D: TRBD1; length: 16; CDR3: CASSKRQGALGDTQYF; DNA: TGTGCCAGCAGCAAACGACAGGGGGCTTTGGGAGATACGCAGTATTTT
J: TRBJ1-5; V: TRBV28; size: .; D: .; length: 12; CDR3: CASSPPNQPQHF; DNA: TGTGCCAGCAGTCCCCCAAATCAGCCCCAGCATTTT
J: TRBJ2-2; V: TRBV5-1; size: .; D: TRBD2; length: 18; CDR3: CASSWTSGRSLGTGELFF; DNA: TGCGCCAGCAGCTGGACTAGCGGGAGGTCCCTGGGCACCGGGGAGCTGTTTTTT
J: TRBJ1-1; V: TRBV19; size: .; D: .; length: 15; CDR3: CATRSGAPMNTEAFF; DNA: TGTGCCACCCGGAGCGGGGCGCCGATGAACACTGAAGCTTTCTTT
J: TRBJ2-3; V: TRBV18; size: .; D: .; length: 15; CDR3: CASSTLQVSTDTQYF; DNA: TGTGCCAGCTCAACCCTACAGGTTAGCACAGATACGCAGTATTTT
J: TRBJ2-5; V: TRBV5-4; size: once; D: TRBD1; length: 16; CDR3: CASSNLDRGVRETQYF; DNA: TGTGCCAGCAGCAACTTAGACAGGGGCGTGCGAGAGACCCAGTACTTC
J: TRBJ2-3; V: TRBV7-8; size: .; D: .; length: 15; CDR3: CASDRGRGSTDTQYF; DNA: TGTGCCAGCGATCGGGGGCGGGGGAGCACAGATACGCAGTATTTT
J: TRBJ2-1; V: TRBV9; size: once; D: TRBD2; length: 15; CDR3: CASSVGAGGPYEQFF; DNA: TGTGCCAGCAGCGTAGGGGCGGGGGGGCCGTATGAGCAGTTCTTC
J: TRBJ2-5; V: TRBV7-2; size: .; D: .; length: 13; CDR3: CASSGRGRETQYF; DNA: TGTGCCAGCAGCGGCAGGGGCCGGGAGACCCAGTACTTC
J: TRBJ1-3; V: TRBV5-1; size: .; D: .; length: 14; CDR3: CASRTTDSGNTIYF; DNA: TGCGCCAGCAGGACCACAGACTCTGGAAACACCATATATTTT
J: TRBJ2-2; V: TRBV10-3; size: .; D: .; length: 15; CDR3: CAISDQNTFTGELFF; DNA: TGTGCCATCAGTGATCAAAATACTTTCACCGGGGAGCTGTTTTTT
J: TRBJ2-1; V: TRBV11-1; size: .; D: .; length: 14; CDR3: CASRQTDSYNEQFF; DNA: TGTGCCAGCAGGCAGACCGACAGCTACAATGAGCAGTTCTTC
J: TRBJ2-1; V: TRBV7-3; size: .; D: TRBD2; length: 17; CDR3: CASSLSRGTSSYNEQFF; DNA: TGTGCCAGCAGCTTATCCCGCGGGACTAGCTCCTACAATGAGCAGTTCTTC
J: TRBJ1-3; V: TRBV9; size: .; D: TRBD1; length: 16; CDR3: CASSVAGTGYGNTIYF; DNA: TGTGCCAGCAGCGTAGCGGGGACAGGGTACGGAAACACCATATATTTT
J: TRBJ1-2; V: TRBV6-1; size: .; D: TRBD1; length: 15; CDR3: CASTTGEGAVYGYTF; DNA: TGTGCCAGCACCACCGGAGAGGGGGCAGTCTATGGCTACACCTTC
J: TRBJ2-7; V: TRBV28; size: .; D: TRBD1; length: 14; CDR3: CASRGTGQGIEQYF; DNA: TGTGCCAGCAGAGGGACAGGACAGGGTATCGAGCAGTACTTC
J: TRBJ1-2; V: TRBV5-5; size: once; D: TRBD1; length: 15; CDR3: CASSLWVDRLDGYTF; DNA: TGTGCCAGCAGCTTGTGGGTGGACAGGTTGGATGGATACACCTTC
J: TRBJ2-1; V: TRBV7-3; size: .; D: .; length: 17; CDR3: CASSPRGSADPTNEQFF; DNA: TGTGCCAGCAGCCCAAGGGGTTCGGCGGACCCTACGAATGAGCAGTTCTTC
J: TRBJ2-2; V: TRBV7-7; size: .; D: .; length: 15; CDR3: CASSQGRVSTGELFF; DNA: TGTGCCAGCAGCCAGGGGAGGGTCAGCACCGGGGAGCTGTTTTTT
J: TRBJ2-7; V: TRBV5-6; size: .; D: .; length: 15; CDR3: CASSLDRRGSDEQYF; DNA: TGTGCCAGCAGCTTGGACCGTAGAGGCTCAGACGAGCAGTACTTC
J: TRBJ1-3; V: TRBV5-1; size: .; D: .; length: 13; CDR3: CASSLNSDGAIYF; DNA: TGCGCCAGCAGCTTGAATTCGGACGGGGCCATATATTTT
J: TRBJ1-5; V: TRBV19; size: .; D: TRBD1; length: 16; CDR3: CASKGTGWRSDQPQHF; DNA: TGTGCCAGTAAGGGGACAGGGTGGCGGAGTGATCAGCCCCAGCATTTT
J: TRBJ2-7; V: TRBV6-5; size: .; D: TRBD1; length: 14; CDR3: CASSPTGAGHEQYF; DNA: TGTGCCAGCAGCCCTACAGGGGCGGGCCACGAGCAGTACTTC
J: TRBJ1-1; V: TRBV9; size: .; D: TRBD1; length: 15; CDR3: CASSTQGALNTEAFF; DNA: TGTGCCAGCAGCACACAGGGGGCTTTGAACACTGAAGCTTTCTTT
J: TRBJ2-3; V: TRBV27; size: once; D: TRBD1; length: 15; CDR3: CASSLTGGPTDTQYF; DNA: TGTGCCAGCAGTTTAACAGGGGGCCCCACAGATACGCAGTATTTT
J: TRBJ2-1; V: TRBV11-2; size: .; D: TRBD2; length: 15; CDR3: CASSFRGLGPNEQFF; DNA: TGTGCCAGCAGCTTCAGGGGACTAGGGCCTAATGAGCAGTTCTTC
J: TRBJ1-3; V: TRBV5-1; size: .; D: .; length: 14; CDR3: CASSLAGAGNTIYF; DNA: TGCGCCAGCAGCTTGGCAGGGGCTGGAAACACCATATATTTT
J: TRBJ1-2; V: TRBV2; size: .; D: .; length: 13; CDR3: CASSDRLGYGYTF; DNA: TGTGCCAGCAGCGACAGGTTAGGCTATGGCTACACCTTC
J: TRBJ2-2; V: TRBV2; size: .; D: .; length: 13; CDR3: CASGREDTGELFF; DNA: TGTGCCAGCGGCAGGGAGGACACCGGGGAGCTGTTTTTT
J: TRBJ1-1; V: TRBV28; size: .; D: .; length: 14; CDR3: CASSFTDRNTEAFF; DNA: TGTGCCAGCAGTTTCACTGACAGGAACACTGAAGCTTTCTTT
J: TRBJ1-3; V: TRBV2; size: .; D: .; length: 14; CDR3: CASSPDSVGNTIYF; DNA: TGTGCCAGCAGCCCCGACAGTGTTGGAAACACCATATATTTT
J: TRBJ2-5; V: TRBV7-2; size: .; D: .; length: 13; CDR3: CASSKQYQETQYF; DNA: TGTGCCAGCAGCAAACAGTACCAAGAGACCCAGTACTTC